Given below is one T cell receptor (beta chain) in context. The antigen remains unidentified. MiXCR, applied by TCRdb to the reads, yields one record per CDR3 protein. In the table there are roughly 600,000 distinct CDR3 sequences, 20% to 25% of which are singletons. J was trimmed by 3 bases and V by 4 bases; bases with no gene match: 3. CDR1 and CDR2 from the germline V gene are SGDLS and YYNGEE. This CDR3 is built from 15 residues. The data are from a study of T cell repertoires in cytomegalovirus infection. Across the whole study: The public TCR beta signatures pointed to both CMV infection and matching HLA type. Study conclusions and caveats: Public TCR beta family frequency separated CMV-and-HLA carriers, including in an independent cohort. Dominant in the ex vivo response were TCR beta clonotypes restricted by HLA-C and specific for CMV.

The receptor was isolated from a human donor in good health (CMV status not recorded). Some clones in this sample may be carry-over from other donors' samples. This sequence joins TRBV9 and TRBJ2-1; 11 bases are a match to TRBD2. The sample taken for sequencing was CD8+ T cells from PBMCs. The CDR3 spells CASSTLAGGYNEQFF. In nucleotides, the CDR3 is TGTGCCAGCAGCACCCTAGCGGGGGGCTACAATGAGCAGTTCTTC. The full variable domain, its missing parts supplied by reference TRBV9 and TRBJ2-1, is DSGVTQTPKHLITATGQRVTLRCSPRSGDLSVYWYQQSLDQGLQFLIQYYNGEERAKGNILERFSAQQFPDLHSELNLSSLELGDSALYFCASSTLAGGYNEQFFGPGTRLTVL.